This T cell receptor beta chain was obtained from a study of OX40 agonist ivuxolimab in advanced cancers. This clone was counted a few times. This CDR3 has 15 amino acids. V was shortened by 2 bases and J by 2 bases, with 14 bases between the two germline ends. CDR1 is GTSNPN and CDR2 is SVGIG in the germline V gene (reference sequence). Profiling relied on immunoSEQ multiplex PCR, and the TCRdb table lists in-frame clones only, not all of them. The data show tens of thousands of clones, 90% to 95% seen once. The TCR comes from an adult with an advanced solid tumor such as melanoma, head and neck, liver or kidney cancer. This sequence joins TRBV30 and TRBJ2-3; TRBD1 is a possible D gene (5 bases). The sample was CD4+ or CD8+ T cells sorted from blood, taken in a trial of the OX40 agonist ivuxolimab. As DNA, the CDR3 is TGTGCCTGGAGTAAAGGGGTGGGATACACAGATACGCAGTATTTT. It translates to CAWSKGVGYTDTQYF.